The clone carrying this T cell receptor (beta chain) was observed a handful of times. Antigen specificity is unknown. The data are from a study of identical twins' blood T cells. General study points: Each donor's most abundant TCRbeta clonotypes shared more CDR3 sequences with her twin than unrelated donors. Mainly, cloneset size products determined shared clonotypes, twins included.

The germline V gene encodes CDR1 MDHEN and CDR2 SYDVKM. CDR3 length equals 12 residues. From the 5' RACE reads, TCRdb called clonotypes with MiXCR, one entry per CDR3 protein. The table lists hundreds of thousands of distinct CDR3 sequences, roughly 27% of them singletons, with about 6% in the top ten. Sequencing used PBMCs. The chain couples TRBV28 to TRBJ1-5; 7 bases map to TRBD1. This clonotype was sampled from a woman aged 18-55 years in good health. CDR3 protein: CAGGPTNQPQHF. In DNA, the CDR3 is TGTGCAGGGGGCCCCACCAATCAGCCCCAGCATTTT.